The source of this T cell receptor (beta chain) is a study of blood T cell repertoires in COVID-19. Across the study: Italy, Spain and the United States were the sources of the convalescent and acute COVID-19 samples. PBMCs, B-cell-depleted T cells, or T cells provided the cDNA or gDNA that made up the material.

In the authors' workflow: The authors estimated nucleated cell counts from reference gene primer amplification. Method: immunoSEQ multiplex PCR; TCRdb's copy keeps in-frame clones and lacks some. The V and J calls and clone size are taken from that table; D and trimming were inferred from the DNA. Here the sample spans about 250,000 clones, approximately 85% being singletons. The CDR3 is 13 amino acids. Germline-derived CDR1 and CDR2 are SGHAT and FQNNGV. The germline V and J ends were trimmed by 5 bases and 8 bases, with 15 bases remaining between them. Sequencing was done on a sample of PBMCs or T cells enriched from blood (not recorded which). This clonotype was obtained from a woman aged 50 to 65 with acute COVID-19. This chain links TRBV11-2 with TRBJ1-2, with a weak D call TRBD1 (6 bases). The CDR3 DNA is TGTGCCAGCAGCATAACAGGGCCCGGGGGCTACACCTTC. Translating gives CASSITGPGGYTF. The whole variable domain, remainder taken from reference TRBV11-2 and TRBJ1-2, is EAGVAQSPRYKIIEKRQSVAFWCNPISGHATLYWYQQILGQGPKLLIQFQNNGVVDDSQLPKDRFSAERLKGVDSTLKIQPAKLEDSAVYLCASSITGPGGYTFGSGTRLTVV.